These 2 T cell receptor beta chains share one sample of origin, sequenced in a study of T cell repertoires in aging, cancer and after chemotherapy (dated by TCRdb to about 2019). TCR beta rearrangements were amplified from genomic DNA extracted from peripheral blood rather than from sorted cells or RNA. Sequencing used an Illumina MiSeq. Rearranged TRB sequences spanning V, D and J segments were amplified in a multiplex touch-down PCR with a mixed TRB-A/B primer pool. Using fastp trimming at Q25 and MiXCR clonotype assembly, TCRdb reanalyzed the public sequencing data and kept in-frame beta chains. CDR3 protein duplicates are merged, each entry listing the most common genes and DNA. The sample has roughly 720 distinct CDR3 sequences on record, approximately 19% of them singletons. The ten largest clones add up to around 42% of the sample. Sequencing used blood. These receptors all stem from a human donor with a blood cancer.

This clonotype ranks as large (0.1 to 1%). This chain connects TRBV27 to TRBJ1-3; 7 bases are shared with TRBD1. The germline CDR1 and CDR2 sequences are MNHEY and SMNVEV (reference sequence). CDR3 size: 16 residues. V was pared by 5 bases and J by 1 base, with 8 bases of the junction left unmatched. The chain's CDR3 is CASSATGDGSGNTIYF. CDR3 nucleotides: TGTGCCAGCAGTGCTACAGGGGATGGTTCTGGAAACACCATATATTTT.

The V gene is TRBV20-1, the J gene TRBJ2-2, with 7 bases matching TRBD2. The CDR3 is 15 residues long. The junction had 15 bases not matched to a gene; V was cut back by 6 bases and J by 8 bases. Germline CDR1 reads DFQATT; CDR2 reads SNEGSKA (reference sequence). The DNA of the CDR3 is TGCAGTGCCCAAGTTGGCGGGAGTTGGTTAGGGGAGCTGTTTTTT. Encoded protein: CSAQVGGSWLGELFF.